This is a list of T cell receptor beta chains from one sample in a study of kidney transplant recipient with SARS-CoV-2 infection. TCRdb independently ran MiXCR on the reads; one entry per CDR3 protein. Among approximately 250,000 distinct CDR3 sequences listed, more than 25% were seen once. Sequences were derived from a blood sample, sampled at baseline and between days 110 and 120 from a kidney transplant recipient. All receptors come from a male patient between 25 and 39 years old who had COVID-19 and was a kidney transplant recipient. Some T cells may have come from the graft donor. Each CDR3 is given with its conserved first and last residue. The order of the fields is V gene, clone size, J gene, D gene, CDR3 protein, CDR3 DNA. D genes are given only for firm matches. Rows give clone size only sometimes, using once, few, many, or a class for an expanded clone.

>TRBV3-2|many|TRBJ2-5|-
CASSSGTGGATQYF
TGTGCCAGCAGCTCCGGGACAGGGGGTGCGACCCAGTACTTC
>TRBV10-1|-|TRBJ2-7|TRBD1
CANSEGTAGEQYF
TGCGCCAACAGTGAAGGGACAGCCGGCGAGCAGTACTTC
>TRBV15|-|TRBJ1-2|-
CATSISRRCGKTYDYTF
TGTGCCACCAGCATAAGCCGAAGGTGTGGAAAGACCTATGACTACACCTTC
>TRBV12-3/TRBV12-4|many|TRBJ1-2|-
CASSQSRTAGKTYGYTF
TGTGCCAGCAGTCAATCACGCACAGCAGGAAAGACCTATGGCTACACCTTC
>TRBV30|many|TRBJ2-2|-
CAWSVLGIVTGELFF
TGTGCCTGGAGTGTACTAGGGATTGTCACCGGGGAGCTGTTTTTT
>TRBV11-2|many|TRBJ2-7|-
CASSLGPAVGRSYEQYF
TGTGCCAGCAGCTTAGGCCCTGCCGTGGGGAGGTCCTACGAGCAGTACTTC
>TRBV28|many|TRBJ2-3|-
CASSPPGGTDTQYF
TGTGCCAGCAGCCCTCCCGGGGGCACAGATACGCAGTATTTT
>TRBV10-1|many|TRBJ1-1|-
CASQIRQDTEAFF
TGCGCCAGCCAGATTAGACAGGACACTGAAGCTTTCTTT
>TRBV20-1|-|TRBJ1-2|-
CNAITGRIYGYTF
TGCAATGCCATTACGGGCAGAATCTATGGCTACACCTTC
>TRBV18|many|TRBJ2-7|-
CASSPNNLESEQYF
TGTGCCAGCTCACCAAATAATTTAGAGAGCGAGCAGTACTTC
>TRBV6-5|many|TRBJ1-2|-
CASSEVRDGYTF
TGTGCCAGCAGTGAGGTGAGGGATGGCTACACCTTC
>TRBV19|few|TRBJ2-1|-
CASNWGRGGNEQFF
TGTGCCAGTAATTGGGGACGCGGAGGGAATGAGCAGTTCTTC
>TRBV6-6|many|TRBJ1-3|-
CASSYEGVTGNTIYF
TGTGCCAGCAGTTACGAGGGAGTCACTGGAAACACCATATATTTT
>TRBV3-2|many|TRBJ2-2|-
CASSHMSTGELFF
TGTGCCAGCAGCCATATGTCGACCGGGGAGCTGTTTTTT